A single sample gave rise to the 29 T cell receptor beta chains below, sequenced in a study of identifying expanded T cells in peripheral blood. Repertoires were generated with immunoSEQ multiplex PCR, while TCRdb's copy carries only in-frame clones and drops some. The sample shows 100,000 to 150,000 clones, about 80% of them seen only once. What was sequenced was blood. These receptors came from a person between 18 and 75 years old in good health.

The V and J genes are TRBV4-3 and TRBJ1-5; D ambiguous. From germline, CDR1 is LGHNA and CDR2 YSLEER. The germline V and J ends were trimmed by 4 bases and 0 bases, with 10 bases remaining between them. The CDR3 length is 15 residues. The CDR3 loop reads CASSPILTSNQPQHF. The CDR3, as DNA: TGCGCCAGCAGCCCCATCCTAACTAGCAATCAGCCCCAGCATTTT.

The chain uses TRBV5-4 and TRBJ2-2; possibly TRBD1 or TRBD2 for D (6 bases each). CDR1 is SGHNT and CDR2 is YYREEE in the germline V gene (reference sequence). V was shortened by 1 base and J by 8 bases, with 9 bases between the two germline ends. The CDR3 contains 13 residues. The CDR3 DNA follows: TGTGCCAGCAGCTTGTGGGGGGCTGGGGAGCTGTTTTTT. It encodes CASSLWGAGELFF. Full variable domain (outside the CDR3, taken from reference TRBV5-4 and TRBJ2-2): ETGVTQSPTHLIKTRGQQVTLRCSSQSGHNTVSWYQQALGQGPQFIFQYYREEENGRGNFPPRFSGLQFPNYSSELNVNALELDDSALYLCASSLWGAGELFFGEGSRLTVL.

The chain couples TRBV5-1 to TRBJ2-7; possible D gene TRBD2, 6 bases. Trimming removed 2 bases from V and 5 bases from J, with 14 bases in between. Germline CDR1 reads SGHRS; CDR2 reads YFSETQ. CDR3 length: 14 residues. The CDR3 is CASSFGGLVNEQYF. The CDR3 bases are TGCGCCAGCAGCTTTGGGGGACTCGTTAACGAGCAGTACTTC.

CDR3 loop: CASSVGSSSYNEQFF. CDR3 nucleotide sequence: TGTGCCAGCAGCGTGGGATCCAGTTCCTACAATGAGCAGTTCTTC. V and J are TRBV9 and TRBJ2-1; no clear D gene. CDR3 size: 15 residues. Germline V CDR1 and CDR2: SGDLS, YYNGEE. V shed 2 bases and J shed 1 base, with 10 bases lying between them.

This rearrangement joins TRBV11-2 to TRBJ2-3; weak D call: TRBD1 (5 bases). The CDR3 length is 17 residues. Deletions cut 5 bases from V and 5 bases from J, with 23 bases between. The germline V gene encodes CDR1 SGHAT and CDR2 FQNNGV. The CDR3 protein is CASSPLLLRSQGDTQYF. CDR3 nucleotides: TGTGCCAGCAGCCCGCTACTTCTGCGATCGCAGGGAGATACGCAGTATTTT.

The chain couples TRBV2 to TRBJ1-3; D is possibly TRBD1 (5 bases). Per germline, CDR1 SNHLY and CDR2 FYNNEI. The CDR3 loop spans 16 amino acids. V lost 2 bases to trimming and J lost 0 bases, with 11 bases between them. The chain's CDR3 is CASSERVGLSGNTIYF. Written as DNA, the CDR3 is TGTGCCAGCAGTGAACGCGTGGGACTCTCTGGAAACACCATATATTTT.

V usage is TRBV4-3 and J usage is TRBJ1-2; the D gene is possibly TRBD1 (5 bases). CDR3 length equals 15 residues. V was trimmed by 1 base and J by 4 bases, leaving 13 bases between them. CDR1 is LGHNA, CDR2 YSLEER, per germline. CDR3 sequence reads: CASSQGTGGFYGYTF. The CDR3 region has the DNA TGCGCCAGCAGCCAAGGGACCGGGGGGTTCTATGGCTACACCTTC.

The V and J genes are TRBV30 and TRBJ1-2; D perhaps matches TRBD1 (5 bases). The CDR3 has 12 residues. CDR1 and CDR2 (germline): GTSNPN, SVGIG (reference sequence). The V gene lost 2 bases and the J gene lost 5 bases, with 9 bases spanning the gap. The CDR3 DNA follows: TGTGCCTGGAGTTCAACAGGATATGGCTACACCTTC. It specifies CAWSSTGYGYTF.

This clone was seen a single time. The gene calls are TRBV4-1 and TRBJ1-2, with 7 positions matching TRBD1. Germline CDR1 and CDR2: MGHRA and YSYEKL. This CDR3 has 15 residues. V was clipped by 3 bases and J by 0 bases; unmatched bases: 4. In DNA, the CDR3 is TGCGCCAGCAGCCAGGGACAGCGACCTAACTATGGCTACACCTTC. This sequence encodes CASSQGQRPNYGYTF.

The chain links TRBV11-3 to TRBJ1-1; D gene ambiguous. Trimming removed 5 bases from V and 11 bases from J, with 18 bases in between. The CDR3 loop spans 13 amino acids. Per the germline V gene, CDR1 is SGHNT and CDR2 is YENEEA. The chain's CDR3 is CASSARAKGSAFF. Written as DNA, the CDR3 is TGTGCCAGCAGCGCCCGGGCTAAGGGTTCGGCTTTCTTT.

The rearrangement uses TRBV5-5 and TRBJ2-6; no definite D call. The V gene's germline CDR1 is SGHKS and CDR2 YYEKEE (reference sequence). The CDR3 has 17 residues. Between the trimmed V and J ends, which lost 2 bases and 1 base, there was a span of 13 bases. As DNA, the CDR3 is TGTGCCAGCAGCTTACCTAGGACGGCGTCTGGGGCCAACGTCCTGACTTTC. Its translation is CASSLPRTASGANVLTF.

CDR3 DNA: TGTGCCAGCCACGCACCGGGACAGACTAACTATGGCTACACCTTC. Translating it yields CASHAPGQTNYGYTF. V gene TRBV7-9 combines with J gene TRBJ1-2, with TRBD1 identical over 7 bases. The CDR3 contains 15 residues. Germline V lookup: CDR1 SEHNR, CDR2 FQNEAQ (reference sequence). V dropped 8 bases and J dropped 0; count of bases not matched to a gene: 9.

This chain uses TRBV28 with TRBJ1-4; D uncertain. CDR1 MDHEN and CDR2 SYDVKM come from the germline V gene. V lost 2 bases and J 4 bases, leaving 8 bases between the germline ends. The CDR3 is 14 residues long. The CDR3 DNA sequence: TGTGCCAGCAGTTTACAGATCCTTAATGAAAAACTGTTTTTT. Amino acid sequence: CASSLQILNEKLFF. Full variable domain (rest looked up from reference TRBV28 and TRBJ1-4): DVKVTQSSRYLVKRTGEKVFLECVQDMDHENMFWYRQDPGLGLRLIYFSYDVKMKEKGDIPEGYSVSREKKERFSLILESASTNQTSMYLCASSLQILNEKLFFGSGTQLSVL.

The rearrangement links TRBV9 to TRBJ2-2, with TRBD1 matching over 7 bases. The CDR3 consists of 14 residues. V lost 4 bases and J lost 6; bases outside the gene matches: 6. Germline CDR1 is SGDLS and CDR2 is YYNGEE. As DNA, the CDR3 is TGTGCCAGCAGCCTCGGGACAGACCCCGGGGAGCTGTTTTTT. This sequence encodes CASSLGTDPGELFF. The full variable domain, rest sourced from reference TRBV9 and TRBJ2-2, is DSGVTQTPKHLITATGQRVTLRCSPRSGDLSVYWYQQSLDQGLQFLIQYYNGEERAKGNILERFSAQQFPDLHSELNLSSLELGDSALYFCASSLGTDPGELFFGEGSRLTVL.

V is TRBV6-1 and J is TRBJ1-5, with 8 positions matching TRBD1. Germline CDR1 MNHNS, CDR2 SASEGT. The CDR3 spans 18 residues. The V and J ends lost 4 bases and 4 bases, in that order; junction bases with no gene match: 15. The DNA for the CDR3 is TGTGCCAGCAGTGTGATAACTTTTCCCCGACAGGGGAATCAGCCCCAGCATTTT. Residues: CASSVITFPRQGNQPQHF.

In nucleotides, the CDR3 is TGCGCCAGCAGCCAAGAGACGTGGTCCTACGAGCAGTACTTC. Its protein product is CASSQETWSYEQYF. The chain employs TRBV4-1 and TRBJ2-7; no clear D gene. V lost 0 bases, J lost 1 base, and 7 bases lay in between. There are 14 residues in the CDR3. Per the germline V gene, CDR1 is MGHRA and CDR2 is YSYEKL.

The chain recombines TRBV4-3 with TRBJ1-6; D ambiguous. Per the germline V gene, CDR1 is LGHNA and CDR2 is YSLEER. CDR3 length equals 18 residues. With 3 bases removed from V and 0 bases from J, the gap between germline ends came to 15 bases. CDR3 nucleotides: TGCGCCAGCAGCCATGCATCCTCAGTGAGCTCCTATAATTCACCCCTCCACTTT. It codes for CASSHASSVSSYNSPLHF.

This clone has just a few counts. CDR3 DNA: TGTGCCTGGAGCGTTAGACATAATTCACCCCTCCACTTT. It translates to CAWSVRHNSPLHF. V and J are TRBV30 and TRBJ1-6; no clear D gene. Germline V lookup: CDR1 GTSNPN, CDR2 SVGIG (reference sequence). V was shortened by 3 bases and J by 5 bases, with 8 bases between the two germline ends. The CDR3 runs 13 residues.

This rearrangement joins TRBV6-5 to TRBJ2-2; perhaps TRBD1 as D (5 bases). The germline V gene encodes CDR1 MNHEY and CDR2 SVGAGI. V lost 4 bases and J lost 0, with 12 bases in between. The CDR3 is made up of 16 amino acids. CDR3 loop: CASSWRGAANTGELFF. The CDR3 DNA reads TGTGCCAGCAGTTGGCGTGGGGCAGCGAACACCGGGGAGCTGTTTTTT.

The rearrangement joins TRBV5-4 to TRBJ1-2; D gene uncertain. Germline V gene lookup returns CDR1 SGHNT and CDR2 YYREEE (reference sequence). V dropped 5 bases and J dropped 3 bases, with 17 bases sitting between them. CDR3 length: 15 residues. CDR3 bases: TGTGCCAGCAGTCCAAGTCCTAAGCCGTACTATGGCTACACCTTC. It encodes CASSPSPKPYYGYTF. Full variable domain (rest looked up from reference TRBV5-4 and TRBJ1-2): ETGVTQSPTHLIKTRGQQVTLRCSSQSGHNTVSWYQQALGQGPQFIFQYYREEENGRGNFPPRFSGLQFPNYSSELNVNALELDDSALYLCASSPSPKPYYGYTFGSGTRLTVV.

The V call is TRBV29-1, the J call TRBJ1-1; TRBD1 is a possible D gene (5 bases). From germline, CDR1 is SQVTM and CDR2 ANQGSEA. Deletions cut 1 base from V and 6 bases from J, with 9 bases between. The CDR3 has 12 residues. The CDR3 loop reads CSVEVWGAEAFF. The CDR3 nucleotides are TGCAGCGTTGAAGTGTGGGGGGCTGAAGCTTTCTTT.

CDR3 region: CASSFGWGYTF. In DNA, the CDR3 is TGTGCCAGCAGCTTCGGCTGGGGCTACACCTTC. This chain connects TRBV5-6 to TRBJ1-2; D is ambiguous. Between the trimmed V and J ends, which lost 2 bases and 8 bases, there was a span of 7 bases. CDR1 and CDR2 from the germline V gene are SGHDT and YYEEEE. This CDR3 is 11 amino acids long. Together with reference TRBV5-6 and TRBJ1-2, the CDR3 gives the full variable domain: DAGVTQSPTHLIKTRGQQVTLRCSPKSGHDTVSWYQQALGQGPQFIFQYYEEEERQRGNFPDRFSGHQFPNYSSELNVNALLLGDSALYLCASSFGWGYTFGSGTRLTVV.

This sequence joins TRBV9 and TRBJ1-6, with D tentatively TRBD1 (6 bases). CDR1 and CDR2 from the germline V gene are SGDLS and YYNGEE. The CDR3 consists of 14 residues. Deletions cut 4 bases from V and 7 bases from J, with 12 bases between. This CDR3 is CASSQGNRNSPLHF. The CDR3 bases are TGTGCCAGCAGCCAGGGGAATCGGAATTCACCCCTCCACTTT.

This clone came up once. The V gene is TRBV29-1, the J gene TRBJ1-1; D is unclear. The germline gives CDR1 SQVTM, CDR2 ANQGSEA. V dropped 4 bases and J dropped 11 bases, with 20 bases sitting between them. This CDR3 is 13 amino acids long. This chain's CDR3 is CSVVQRWAGIAFF. As DNA, the CDR3 is TGCAGCGTTGTCCAACGTTGGGCGGGGATCGCTTTCTTT.

The rearrangement joins TRBV7-9 to TRBJ2-1; TRBD1 is a possible D gene (5 bases). CDR3 size: 15 residues. Germline V gene data show CDR1 as SEHNR and CDR2 as FQNEAQ (reference sequence). V was cut by 7 bases and J by 5 bases, with 18 bases left in between. Here the CDR3 DNA reads TGTGCCAGCAAATCCAACGCCGTGACAGACAATGAGCAGTTCTTC. Protein sequence: CASKSNAVTDNEQFF.

The rearrangement joins TRBV7-2 to TRBJ2-1; tentatively, D is TRBD1 (6 bases). Germline V gives CDR1 SGHTA, CDR2 FQGNSA. CDR3 length equals 16 residues. V was shortened by 4 bases and J by 0 bases, with 13 bases between the two germline ends. The chain's CDR3 is CASSSKGQFSYNEQFF. The CDR3 DNA reads TGTGCCAGCAGCTCAAAAGGACAGTTCTCCTACAATGAGCAGTTCTTC.

V usage is TRBV7-2 and J usage is TRBJ1-2; D is unclear. CDR1 and CDR2 from the germline V gene are SGHTA and FQGNSA. With 7 bases removed from V and 8 bases from J, the gap between germline ends came to 17 bases. The CDR3 totals 13 residues. The CDR3 region is CASTPSQAQGYTF. The CDR3 DNA follows: TGTGCCAGCACCCCCTCTCAAGCCCAAGGCTACACCTTC.

CDR3 sequence: CASSPRGEEAFF. The CDR3 bases are TGTGCCAGCTCACCACGGGGGGAAGAAGCTTTCTTT. The gene calls are TRBV18 and TRBJ1-1, with D possibly TRBD1 on 5 matching bases. The CDR3 consists of 12 residues. Per the germline V gene, CDR1 is KGHSH and CDR2 is LQKENI. V lost 1 base and J lost 8, with 8 bases in between.

The V gene is TRBV27, the J gene TRBJ1-2; D gene unclear. This CDR3 region has 19 residues. Deletions cut 6 bases from V and 0 bases from J, with 26 bases between. CDR1 is MNHEY and CDR2 is SMNVEV in the germline V gene (reference sequence). CDR3 in amino acids: CASSPYSIPKVLANYGYTF. CDR3 sequence (DNA): TGTGCCAGCAGCCCCTACTCTATCCCTAAGGTGCTAGCTAACTATGGCTACACCTTC.